This T cell receptor beta chain is from a study of radiotherapy plus CTLA-4 blockade in lung cancer. The overall study: Among enrolled patients, roughly 18% responded and more than 25% achieved disease control.

About this clone itself: Antigen unknown.

Whole-study results and caveats: Reported findings show early blood T cell clone dynamics, with interferon-beta, best predicted response.

This table comes from immunoSEQ multiplex PCR, and its TCRdb copy is limited to in-frame clones, with some not included. In the table there are roughly 130,000 clones, more than 80% of which are singletons. Germline trimming cut 4 bases from V and 0 bases from J; bases unmatched to any gene: 8. This CDR3 region has 16 residues. Germline CDR1 and CDR2: SGHRS and YFSETQ. Alongside CTLA-4 blockade with ipilimumab, patients with chemo-refractory metastatic non-small-cell lung cancer received focal radiation. Sample: peripheral blood, taken from a patient treated with radiotherapy plus ipilimumab. V and J are TRBV5-1 and TRBJ1-1; 8 nucleotides line up with TRBD1. The sequence derives from a human donor with non-small cell lung cancer that progressed on radiotherapy plus ipilimumab. CDR3 region: CASSTGQGDVNTEAFF. The CDR3 nucleotides read TGCGCCAGCAGCACAGGACAGGGCGATGTGAACACTGAAGCTTTCTTT.